Shown below are 18 T cell receptor beta chains from a single sample sequenced in a study of metastatic and nonmetastatic thyroid tumors. Prior to thyroid surgery, none of the patients had received any treatment. TCRdb redid the clone calls on the PCR reads using MiXCR. Counted here are around 27,000 clones, more than 12% occurring once; the ten biggest clones make up approximately 3.3%. Sequences were obtained from blood. Receptors originate from a female donor with papillary thyroid cancer or a benign thyroid nodule (not recorded which). Some clones in this sample may be carry-over from other donors' samples.

This clone was picked up many times. In DNA, the CDR3 is TGTGCCAGCAGCCATCGACTAGCGGGGGGCTTCCCCTACGAGCAGTACTTC. Residues: CASSHRLAGGFPYEQYF. The chain carries TRBV3-1 and TRBJ2-7, with TRBD2 matching over 13 bases. V was clipped by 3 bases and J by 2 bases; unmatched bases: 7. The germline V gene has CDR1 LGHDT and CDR2 YNNKEL (reference sequence). This CDR3 region has 17 residues.

This clone was recorded a few times. The chain carries TRBV7-2 and TRBJ2-7; D remains unclear. CDR3 length equals 11 residues. V dropped 3 bases and J dropped 4 bases, with 4 bases sitting between them. Germline CDR1 reads SGHTA; CDR2 reads FQGNSA. The CDR3 sequence: CASSFDYEQYF. CDR3 bases: TGTGCCAGCAGCTTTGATTACGAGCAGTACTTC. Full variable domain (outside the CDR3, taken from reference TRBV7-2 and TRBJ2-7): GAGVSQSPSNKVTEKGKDVELRCDPISGHTALYWYRQSLGQGLEFLIYFQGNSAPDKSGLPSDRFSAERTGGSVSTLTIQRTQQEDSAVYLCASSFDYEQYFGPGTRLTVT.

This clone has at least ten counts. Here the CDR3 reads CASSLGRAPYNEQFF. The CDR3 DNA sequence: TGTGCCAGCAGCTTGGGACGGGCTCCCTACAATGAGCAGTTCTTC. The V gene is TRBV5-6, the J gene TRBJ2-1, with D hard to call. The CDR3 loop spans 15 amino acids. Germline CDR1 and CDR2: SGHDT and YYEEEE. V lost 0 bases, J lost 2 bases, and 9 bases lay in between.

This clone was recorded many times. This rearrangement joins TRBV6-5 to TRBJ1-2; maybe TRBD1 (5 bases). The CDR3 has 15 amino acids. V was trimmed by 0 bases and J by 6 bases, leaving 14 bases between them. Germline V gene lookup returns CDR1 MNHEY and CDR2 SVGAGI. CDR3 nucleotide sequence: TGTGCCAGCAGTTACTCGGCCGGGGGGATCGATGGCTACACCTTC. Its protein is CASSYSAGGIDGYTF.

This clone is termed medium-sized. The gene calls are TRBV10-3 and TRBJ2-1; 7 positions match TRBD1. Germline CDR1 is ENHRY and CDR2 is SYGVKD. The CDR3 has 15 amino acids. The V segment lost 7 bases and the J segment 0 bases; nucleotides outside the gene matches: 6. The CDR3 DNA follows: TGTGCCATCAAAGAGGACAGGTCCTCCTACAATGAGCAGTTCTTC. It encodes CAIKEDRSSYNEQFF.

By share of the sample, this clone is medium-sized. The chain employs TRBV18 and TRBJ2-6; TRBD1 might be the D (6 bases). The CDR3 has 16 amino acids. Trimming pared 4 bases from V and 2 bases from J, leaving 12 bases between. The germline gives CDR1 KGHSH, CDR2 LQKENI. This CDR3 is CASSQQGTTGANVLTF. The CDR3 DNA reads as TGTGCCAGCTCACAACAGGGCACAACTGGGGCCAACGTCCTGACTTTC.

This clone was seen many times. This rearrangement joins TRBV19 to TRBJ2-2; 7 bases fit TRBD1. V dropped 8 bases and J dropped 0; count of bases not matched to a gene: 6. Germline CDR1 reads LNHDA; CDR2 reads SQIVND (reference sequence). CDR3 length equals 15 residues. The CDR3 region is CASHSTGANTGELFF. The CDR3 bases are TGTGCCAGTCATTCAACAGGGGCGAACACCGGGGAGCTGTTTTTT.

The V call is TRBV6-5, the J call TRBJ2-5; the match to TRBD2 covers 10 bases. Germline lookup yields CDR1 MNHEY and CDR2 SVGAGI. V lost 0 bases and J lost 5; bases outside the gene matches: 9. CDR3 length: 17 amino acids. CDR3 coding DNA: TGTGCCAGCAGTTACTCGGAGGTAGCGGGAGGTGGGGAGACCCAGTACTTC. This encodes CASSYSEVAGGGETQYF.

This clone occurred a few times. The V call is TRBV6-1, the J call TRBJ2-2; 9 bases are shared with TRBD1. The CDR3 has 15 residues. Germline values: CDR1 MNHNS, CDR2 SASEGT. The V and J ends lost 6 bases and 3 bases, in that order; junction bases with no gene match: 5. The CDR3 region is CASRSGQGDTGELFF. The CDR3 DNA follows: TGTGCCAGCAGATCGGGACAGGGCGACACCGGGGAGCTGTTTTTT.

This clone was seen ten or more times. The chain is built from TRBV30 and TRBJ1-1; tentatively, D is TRBD1 (5 bases). Germline V CDR1 and CDR2: GTSNPN, SVGIG (reference sequence). Trimming cost V 1 base and J 10 bases, with 19 bases left between them. The CDR3 spans 14 residues. CDR3 sequence (DNA): TGTGCCTGGAGTGCCAATCCTGGGGCCAAAGGAGCTTTCTTT. Protein sequence: CAWSANPGAKGAFF.

This clone was recorded a few times. The chain joins TRBV2 to TRBJ1-2, with D possibly TRBD1 on 5 matching bases. V lost 4 bases and J 7 bases, leaving 13 bases between the germline ends. CDR1 and CDR2 (germline): SNHLY, FYNNEI. The CDR3 has 13 amino acids. The CDR3 DNA reads as TGTGCCAGCAGTGGGCCCAGGGTACTTGGCTACACCTTC. Translated: CASSGPRVLGYTF.

In its sample, this clone ranks as medium-sized. The V gene is TRBV28, the J gene TRBJ1-2, with TRBD1 identical over 12 bases. The CDR3 loop spans 17 amino acids. Trimming removed 2 bases from V and 3 bases from J; junction bases left unmatched: 7. Germline lookup yields CDR1 MDHEN and CDR2 SYDVKM. The CDR3 DNA follows: TGTGCCAGCAGTTTAAGGGGAGGGACAGGGGGCTACTATGGCTACACCTTC. Translation gives CASSLRGGTGGYYGYTF.

Details on this clone: The junction differs from germline at one of its ends, possibly a read error. The chain couples TRBV6-2 or TRBV6-3 to TRBJ2-3; 9 nucleotides agree with TRBD2. The CDR3 consists of 16 residues. The V gene's germline CDR1 is MNHEY and CDR2 SVGEGT. CDR3 coding DNA: TGTGCCAGCAGTTATCGGCGGGAGGGCCGCACATATACTCAGTATTTT. Its protein product is CASSYRREGRTYTQYF.

This chain links TRBV5-4 with TRBJ1-1; 7 bases agree with TRBD1. The CDR3 covers 13 residues. CDR1 and CDR2 (germline): SGHNT, YYREEE (reference sequence). V lost 5 bases to trimming and J lost 3 bases; unmatched junction nucleotides: 4. The DNA of the CDR3 is TGTGCCAGCAGGGCAGGGGGTGACACTGAAGCTTTCTTT. Translating it yields CASRAGGDTEAFF.

Worth noting for this clone: A read error may account for a junction end that differs from germline. The chain carries TRBV11-2 and TRBJ2-3; D is ambiguous. In germline, CDR1 is SGHAT, CDR2 FQNNGV. CDR3 size: 13 residues. The CDR3 DNA sequence: TGTGCCAGCAGCTCGAATACTGGATATACGCAGTACTTT. This sequence encodes CASSSNTGYTQYF.

This clone was recorded at least ten times. The gene calls are TRBV19 and TRBJ1-4; unclear D gene. V lost 5 bases, J lost 2 bases, and 18 bases lay in between. The CDR3 runs 17 residues. Looked up from germline, CDR1 is LNHDA and CDR2 is SQIVND (reference sequence). In DNA form, the CDR3 reads TGTGCCAGTAGTGGGGAACCTACAGACCCGACTAATGAAAAACTGTTTTTT. It specifies CASSGEPTDPTNEKLFF.

This clone was detected only a few times. This sequence joins TRBV6-2 or TRBV6-3 and TRBJ2-6, with a possible D match to TRBD1 (5 bases). CDR3 length: 15 amino acids. Germline CDR1 and CDR2: MNHEY and SVGEGT. Trimming took 5 bases from V and 0 from J, leaving 8 bases between them. This CDR3 reads CASSPRGSGANVLTF. CDR3 DNA: TGTGCCAGCAGTCCAAGGGGCTCTGGGGCCAACGTCCTGACTTTC.

This sequence joins TRBV7-4 and TRBJ1-1, with TRBD1 identical over 8 bases. CDR3 length: 18 amino acids. The V segment lost 6 bases and the J segment 0 bases; nucleotides outside the gene matches: 15. Germline loops: CDR1 SGHVT, CDR2 SQSDAQ. CDR3 DNA: TGTGCCAGCAGTAAGCCTGAGGACAGGGATGACATGAACACTGAAGCTTTCTTT. It specifies CASSKPEDRDDMNTEAFF.